This is a list of T cell receptor beta chains from one sample in a study. Via MiXCR, TCRdb re-called the 5' RACE reads, giving one row per CDR3 protein. This sample yields 55,000 to 70,000 distinct CDR3 sequences, of which about 28% are seen a single time; 3.2% belongs to the top ten. Sequencing input: tumor-infiltrating memory CD4+ T cells sorted from the breast tumor. These receptors all come from a female donor with breast cancer. CDR3s include the opening cysteine and the closing phenylalanine or tryptophan. The D gene is left open where the match is weak. Clone size appears in some rows only: once, few, many, or a class for an expanded clone.

length,J,size,D,V,DNA,CDR3
15,TRBJ1-2,-,-,TRBV29-1,TGCAGCGTTGAAGAATGGGCAATGGTCTCCTATGGCTACACCTTC,CSVEEWAMVSYGYTF
15,TRBJ2-5,-,-,TRBV5-1,TGCGCCAGCAGCTTCTCAGGGAGAAAGGAAGAGACCCAGTACTTC,CASSFSGRKEETQYF
16,TRBJ2-3,-,TRBD1,TRBV5-1,TGCGCCAGCACCTTGCCTCGGACAGGGGAAGGAGATACGCAGTATTTT,CASTLPRTGEGDTQYF
15,TRBJ2-5,few,-,TRBV5-1,TGCGCCAGCAGCTCCACGTGGGACAATAGAGAGACCCAGTACTTC,CASSSTWDNRETQYF
16,TRBJ1-1,few,-,TRBV28,TGTGCCAGCAGTTTATCGGGATCTTGGGATGACACTGAAGCTTTCTTT,CASSLSGSWDDTEAFF
13,TRBJ2-5,-,-,TRBV7-8,TGTGCCAGCAGCGGAAACAGGGTGGGGATCCAGTACTTC,CASSGNRVGIQYF
14,TRBJ2-1,-,TRBD2,TRBV20-1,TGCAGTGCTAGTGGGGGACTAGCGGACAATGAGCAGTTCTTC,CSASGGLADNEQFF
15,TRBJ2-1,-,TRBD2,TRBV28,TGTGCCAGCAGTTTATGGGCGGGAGTTCTAAATGAGCAGTTCTTC,CASSLWAGVLNEQFF
15,TRBJ2-7,few,-,TRBV7-2,TGTGCCAGCAGCTTATACCCACAGCTCGGCTACGAGCAGTACTTC,CASSLYPQLGYEQYF
12,TRBJ1-2,few,TRBD1,TRBV2,TGTGCCAGCAGTGAAACAGGGGATGGCTACACCTTC,CASSETGDGYTF
15,TRBJ1-5,-,-,TRBV25-1,TGTGCCAGCAGTGAAGAAGGGGTAGGGGATCAGCCCCAGCATTTT,CASSEEGVGDQPQHF
15,TRBJ1-6,-,-,TRBV4-2,TGTGCCAGCAGCCAATCATTCCAGACAGACTTACCCCTCCACTTT,CASSQSFQTDLPLHF
17,TRBJ1-3,-,TRBD1,TRBV12-3/TRBV12-4,TGTGCCAGCAGCCAGGGACAGGGGGCCGGGTCTGGAAACACCATATATTTT,CASSQGQGAGSGNTIYF
16,TRBJ2-2,-,TRBD1,TRBV7-3,TGTGCCAGCAGCTTAACGAGGGGGCAGAACACCGGGGAGCTGTTTTTT,CASSLTRGQNTGELFF
15,TRBJ1-4,-,TRBD1,TRBV12-5,TGTGCTAGTGGTCCGACCGGGACAGGTTTTGAAAAACTGTTTTTT,CASGPTGTGFEKLFF
15,TRBJ2-6,-,-,TRBV3-1,TGTGCCAGCAGCGGAGGGACGGCTGGGGCCAACGTCCTGACTTTC,CASSGGTAGANVLTF
15,TRBJ2-2,few,-,TRBV6-2/TRBV6-3,TGTGCCAGCAGTTACCAGGCTATCACCACCGGGGAGCTGTTTTTT,CASSYQAITTGELFF
15,TRBJ2-1,few,-,TRBV5-1,TGCGCCAGCAGCTTGGGGACTGCCCAGGAGCATGAGCAGTTCTTC,CASSLGTAQEHEQFF
15,TRBJ1-2,few,TRBD1,TRBV5-1,TGCGCCAGCCGGGACAGATCCTCCTCGGCTATTGGCTACACCTTC,CASRDRSSSAIGYTF
12,TRBJ1-2,-,-,TRBV29-1,TGCAGCGTTGAGGGGGGGAGCTATGGCTACACCTTC,CSVEGGSYGYTF
14,TRBJ2-4,-,TRBD1,TRBV6-2/TRBV6-3,TGTGCCAGCGGCGCGCGGGACAGGGGGAACATTCAGTACTTC,CASGARDRGNIQYF
13,TRBJ2-5,-,TRBD2,TRBV20-1,TGCAGTGCTCGGCCTAGCGGAGAAGAGACCCAGTACTTC,CSARPSGEETQYF
15,TRBJ2-7,few,-,TRBV7-9,TGTGCCAGCAGCTTAGGTCACGGCAGTAACTACGAGCAGTACTTC,CASSLGHGSNYEQYF
15,TRBJ2-5,few,-,TRBV5-1,TGCGCCAGCAGCTTGGGTATGGGGGGCCAAGAGACCCAGTACTTC,CASSLGMGGQETQYF
13,TRBJ2-2,-,-,TRBV9,TGTGCCAGCAGCGTGCAGACTACCGGGGAGCTGTTTTTT,CASSVQTTGELFF
14,TRBJ2-5,-,TRBD1,TRBV7-9,TGTGTCAGCAGCTCAGGACAGGTCCAAGAGACCCAGTACTTC,CVSSSGQVQETQYF
16,TRBJ2-5,-,TRBD2,TRBV20-1,TGCAGTGCTAGAGATCGAACGGCGGGAGGTGGAGAGACCCAGTACTTC,CSARDRTAGGGETQYF
15,TRBJ2-5,few,-,TRBV5-1,TGCGCCAGCAGCTTGGGTTCTACTAGTGAAGAGACCCAGTACTTC,CASSLGSTSEETQYF
12,TRBJ1-5,-,-,TRBV29-1,TGCAGCGTTGCTCGGTCTGATCAGCCCCAGCATTTT,CSVARSDQPQHF